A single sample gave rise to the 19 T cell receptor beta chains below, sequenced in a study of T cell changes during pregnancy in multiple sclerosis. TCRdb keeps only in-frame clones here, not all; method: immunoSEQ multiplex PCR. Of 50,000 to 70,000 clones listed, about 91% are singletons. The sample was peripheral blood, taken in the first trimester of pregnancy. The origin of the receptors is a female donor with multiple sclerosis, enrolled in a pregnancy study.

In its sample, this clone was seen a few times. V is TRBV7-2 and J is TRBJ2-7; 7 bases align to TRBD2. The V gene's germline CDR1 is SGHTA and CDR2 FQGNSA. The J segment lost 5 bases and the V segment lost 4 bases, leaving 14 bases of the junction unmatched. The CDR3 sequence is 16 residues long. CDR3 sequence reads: CASSSSGVGSRHEQYF. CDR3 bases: TGTGCCAGCAGCTCAAGCGGGGTGGGGAGTAGGCACGAGCAGTACTTC.

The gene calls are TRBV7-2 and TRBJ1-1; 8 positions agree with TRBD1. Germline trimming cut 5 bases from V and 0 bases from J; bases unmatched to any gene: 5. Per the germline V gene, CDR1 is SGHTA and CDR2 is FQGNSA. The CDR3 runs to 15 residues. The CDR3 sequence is CASSPQTGVNTEAFF. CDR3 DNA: TGTGCCAGCAGCCCTCAGACAGGGGTGAACACTGAAGCTTTCTTT.

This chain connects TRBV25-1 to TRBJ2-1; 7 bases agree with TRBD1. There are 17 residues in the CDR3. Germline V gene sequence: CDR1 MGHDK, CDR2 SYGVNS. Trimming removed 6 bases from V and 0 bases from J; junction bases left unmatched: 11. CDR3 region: CASRQTSTGSSYNEQFF. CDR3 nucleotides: TGTGCCAGCAGGCAAACTTCGACAGGGAGCTCCTACAATGAGCAGTTCTTC.

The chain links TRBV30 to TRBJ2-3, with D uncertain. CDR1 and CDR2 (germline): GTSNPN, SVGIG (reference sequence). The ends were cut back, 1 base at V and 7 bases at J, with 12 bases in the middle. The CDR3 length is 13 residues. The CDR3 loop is CAWSAAVANTQYF. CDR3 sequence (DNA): TGTGCCTGGAGTGCGGCCGTAGCAAATACGCAGTATTTT.

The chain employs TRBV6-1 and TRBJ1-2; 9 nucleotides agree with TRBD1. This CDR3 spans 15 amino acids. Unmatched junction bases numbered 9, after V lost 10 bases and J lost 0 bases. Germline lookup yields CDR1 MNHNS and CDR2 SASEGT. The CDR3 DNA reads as TGTGCCATTACATCCCGGGACAGGGCTAACTATGGCTACACCTTC. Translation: CAITSRDRANYGYTF.

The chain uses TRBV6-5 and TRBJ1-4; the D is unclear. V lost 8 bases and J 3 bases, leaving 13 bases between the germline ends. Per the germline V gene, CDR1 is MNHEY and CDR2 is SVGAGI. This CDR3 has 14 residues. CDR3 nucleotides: TGTGCCAGCTCCCCCCTACCGTCTAATGAAAAACTGTTTTTT. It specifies CASSPLPSNEKLFF.

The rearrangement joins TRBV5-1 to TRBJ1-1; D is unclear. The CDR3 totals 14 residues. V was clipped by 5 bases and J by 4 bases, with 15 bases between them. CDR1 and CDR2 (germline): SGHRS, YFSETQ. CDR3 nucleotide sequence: TGCGCCAGCAGGGTCCCTTCGAGGAGCACTGAAGCTTTCTTT. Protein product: CASRVPSRSTEAFF.

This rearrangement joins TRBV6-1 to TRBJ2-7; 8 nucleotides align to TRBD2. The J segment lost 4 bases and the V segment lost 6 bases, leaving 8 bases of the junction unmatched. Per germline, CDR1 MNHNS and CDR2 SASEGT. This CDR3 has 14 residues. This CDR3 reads CASSGGGLGYEQYF. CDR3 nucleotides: TGTGCCAGCAGCGGGGGGGGGCTCGGTTACGAGCAGTACTTC.

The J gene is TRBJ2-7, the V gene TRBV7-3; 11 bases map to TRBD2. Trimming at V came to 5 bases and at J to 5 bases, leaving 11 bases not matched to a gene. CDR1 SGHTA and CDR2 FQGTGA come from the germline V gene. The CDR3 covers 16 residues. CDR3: CASSLNPTSGGDEQYF. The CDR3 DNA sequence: TGTGCCAGCAGCCTAAACCCAACTAGCGGGGGTGACGAGCAGTACTTC.

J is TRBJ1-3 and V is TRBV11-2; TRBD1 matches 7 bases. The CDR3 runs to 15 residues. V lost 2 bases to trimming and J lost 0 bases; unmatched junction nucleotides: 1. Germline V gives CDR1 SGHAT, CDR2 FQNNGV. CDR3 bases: TGTGCCAGCAGCTTACACAGGGGCTCTGGAAACACCATATATTTT. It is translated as CASSLHRGSGNTIYF.

The CDR3 is CASSPGGGPYEQYF. CDR3 nucleotide sequence: TGTGCCAGCAGCCCCGGGGGGGGTCCCTACGAGCAGTACTTC. The rearrangement joins TRBV5-4 to TRBJ2-7; 8 bases map to TRBD2. Trimming removed 4 bases from V and 2 bases from J; junction bases left unmatched: 5. Per the germline V gene, CDR1 is SGHNT and CDR2 is YYREEE (reference sequence). The CDR3 has 14 amino acids.

CDR3 in amino acids: CASSREGGEPLDSPLHF. The DNA for the CDR3 is TGTGCCAGCAGCCGAGAGGGGGGGGAGCCCCTTGATTCACCCCTCCACTTT. The rearrangement links TRBV7-8 to TRBJ1-6, with D possibly matching TRBD1 (6 bases). The CDR3 spans 17 residues. Germline V gene data show CDR1 as SGHVS and CDR2 as FQNEAQ. V was shortened by 5 bases and J by 8 bases, with 22 bases between the two germline ends.

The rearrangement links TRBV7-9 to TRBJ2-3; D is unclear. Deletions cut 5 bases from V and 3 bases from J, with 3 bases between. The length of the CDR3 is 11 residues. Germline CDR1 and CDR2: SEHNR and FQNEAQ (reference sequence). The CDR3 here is CASSPTDTQYF. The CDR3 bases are TGTGCCAGCAGCCCGACAGATACGCAGTATTTT.

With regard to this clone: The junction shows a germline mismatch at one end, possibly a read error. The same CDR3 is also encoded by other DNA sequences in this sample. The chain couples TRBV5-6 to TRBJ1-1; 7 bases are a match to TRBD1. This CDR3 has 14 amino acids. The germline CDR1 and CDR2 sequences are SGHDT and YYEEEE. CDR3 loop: CASIKDRFNTEAFF. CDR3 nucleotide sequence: TGTGCCAGCATCAAGGACAGGTTTAACACTGAGGCTTTCTTT.

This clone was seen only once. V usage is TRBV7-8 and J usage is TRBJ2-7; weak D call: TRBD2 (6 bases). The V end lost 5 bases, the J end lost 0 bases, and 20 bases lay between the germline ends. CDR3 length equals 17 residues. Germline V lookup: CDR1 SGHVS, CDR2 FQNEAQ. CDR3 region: CASSTGTSLGTSYEQYF. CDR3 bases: TGTGCCAGCAGCACCGGGACTTCACTGGGGACCTCCTACGAGCAGTACTTC. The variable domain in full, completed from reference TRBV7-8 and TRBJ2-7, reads GAGVSQSPRYKVAKRGQDVALRCDPISGHVSLFWYQQALGQGPEFLTYFQNEAQLDKSGLPSDRFFAERPEGSVSTLKIQRTQQEDSAVYLCASSTGTSLGTSYEQYFGPGTRLTVT.

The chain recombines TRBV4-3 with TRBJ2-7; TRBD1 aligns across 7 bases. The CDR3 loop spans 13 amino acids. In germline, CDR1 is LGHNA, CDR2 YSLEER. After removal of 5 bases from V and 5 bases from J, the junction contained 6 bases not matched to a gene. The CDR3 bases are TGCGCCAGCAGCTGGAACAGGGGACACGAGCAGTACTTC. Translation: CASSWNRGHEQYF.

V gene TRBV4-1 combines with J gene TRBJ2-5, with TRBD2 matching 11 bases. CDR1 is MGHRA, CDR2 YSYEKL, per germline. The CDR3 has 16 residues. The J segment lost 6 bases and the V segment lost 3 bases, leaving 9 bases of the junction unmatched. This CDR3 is CASSQVTSGARKTQYF. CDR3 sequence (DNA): TGCGCCAGCAGCCAGGTGACTAGCGGGGCCCGGAAGACCCAGTACTTC.

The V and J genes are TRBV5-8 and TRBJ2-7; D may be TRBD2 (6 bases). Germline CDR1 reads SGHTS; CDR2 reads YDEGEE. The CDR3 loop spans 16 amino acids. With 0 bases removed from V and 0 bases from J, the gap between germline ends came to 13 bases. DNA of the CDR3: TGTGCCAGCAGCTTGGAGGGGCAGGGAGGCTCCTACGAGCAGTACTTC. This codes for CASSLEGQGGSYEQYF.

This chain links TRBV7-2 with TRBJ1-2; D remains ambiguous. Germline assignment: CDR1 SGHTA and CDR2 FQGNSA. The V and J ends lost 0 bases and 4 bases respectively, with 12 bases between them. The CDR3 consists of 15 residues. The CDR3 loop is CASSLAHTAPYGYTF. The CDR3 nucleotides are TGTGCCAGCAGCTTAGCGCACACAGCTCCCTATGGCTACACCTTC.